Each of the 32 T cell receptor beta chains below was sequenced from the same sample in a study of T cells in Graves' hyperthyroidism and ophthalmopathy. Amplification of TCR beta CDR3 regions was performed using RNA transcripts as template. A first-round RT-PCR of the TCR CDR3 used the HTBI primer set. TCRdb itself ran the multiplex PCR reads through MiXCR, one entry per CDR3 protein. The data hold under 600,000 distinct CDR3 sequences, with around 15% observed a single time. Sequenced input: blood. Receptors were obtained from a woman aged 40 to 50 with Graves' ophthalmopathy.

This chain uses TRBV5-8 with TRBJ2-7; D possibly uses TRBD1 or TRBD2 (5 bases each). The germline V gene has CDR1 SGHTS and CDR2 YDEGEE. V dropped 0 bases and J dropped 3 bases, with 16 bases sitting between them. The CDR3 contains 16 residues. The CDR3 sequence: CASSLVGPGRNYEQYF. The CDR3 DNA follows: TGTGCCAGCAGCTTGGTAGGCCCAGGGAGAAACTACGAGCAGTACTTC.

In this sample, this clonotype turned up a few times. The chain has TRBV9 and TRBJ2-1, with D possibly being TRBD1 (7 bases). V was cut by 4 bases and J by 8 bases, with 16 bases left in between. Germline values: CDR1 SGDLS, CDR2 YYNGEE. CDR3 length: 14 residues. The CDR3 here is CASSSSQGGDEQFF. Written as DNA, the CDR3 is TGTGCCAGCAGCTCCAGCCAGGGGGGTGATGAGCAGTTCTTC.

The chain uses TRBV3-1 and TRBJ1-6; D perhaps matches TRBD1 (6 bases). The CDR3 contains 18 residues. V lost 0 bases and J lost 1, with 13 bases in between. CDR1 and CDR2 (germline): LGHDT, YNNKEL (reference sequence). CDR3 sequence: CASSQDLAGASYNSPLHF. The CDR3 coding sequence is TGTGCCAGCAGCCAAGATCTGGCAGGGGCGTCCTATAATTCACCCCTCCACTTT.

J is TRBJ1-1 and V is TRBV6-1, with 8 nucleotides matching TRBD1. The ends lost 6 bases at V and 1 base at J; junction bases unmatched: 10. The germline CDR1 and CDR2 sequences are MNHNS and SASEGT. There are 16 residues in the CDR3. CDR3 residues: CASSPTGTGKNTEAFF. The CDR3 nucleotides read TGTGCCAGCAGCCCCACCGGGACAGGCAAGAACACTGAAGCTTTCTTT.

The V call is TRBV7-9, the J call TRBJ2-2; no firm D call. The CDR3 is made up of 16 amino acids. Trimming stripped 6 bases from V and 2 bases from J, with 16 bases between. The germline gives CDR1 SEHNR, CDR2 FQNEAQ (reference sequence). In nucleotides, the CDR3 is TGTGCCAGCAGTCTAACCCTCGTGGAAAACACCGGGGAGCTGTTTTTT. Translating it yields CASSLTLVENTGELFF.

There are many counts of this clonotype. This chain connects TRBV28 to TRBJ1-5, with D perhaps matching TRBD1 (6 bases). Germline assignment: CDR1 MDHEN and CDR2 SYDVKM. This CDR3 contains 16 residues. V was clipped by 2 bases and J by 3 bases, with 14 bases between them. The chain's CDR3 is CASSLDPGVSNQPQHF. CDR3 nucleotides: TGTGCCAGCAGTTTAGATCCAGGGGTTTCCAATCAGCCCCAGCATTTT.

This clonotype was counted between two and nine times. The rearrangement uses TRBV5-1 and TRBJ1-1; 10 bases map to TRBD1. The CDR3 is 15 residues long. The V gene end was trimmed by 4 bases and the J gene end by 4 bases; junction bases not matched to a gene: 7. The germline gives CDR1 SGHRS, CDR2 YFSETQ. CDR3 nucleotides: TGCGCCAGCAGCCCCCGACAGGGGGCGGCCACTGAAGCTTTCTTT. Residues: CASSPRQGAATEAFF.

The rearrangement links TRBV29-1 to TRBJ2-7; 8 bases fit TRBD1. CDR1 and CDR2 (germline): SQVTM, ANQGSEA. The length of the CDR3 is 11 residues. The J segment lost 5 bases and the V segment lost 7 bases, leaving 4 bases of the junction unmatched. The CDR3: CSAGQGHEQYF. For the CDR3, the DNA is TGCAGCGCCGGACAGGGCCACGAGCAGTACTTC.

This clonotype has a handful of counts. The rearrangement uses TRBV6-2 or TRBV6-3 and TRBJ2-7, with D tentatively TRBD1 (6 bases). This CDR3 has 14 residues. The germline V and J ends were trimmed by 6 bases and 1 base, with 13 bases remaining between them. The germline gives CDR1 MNHEY, CDR2 SVGEGT. The CDR3 sequence is CASSRGHSSYEQYF. The CDR3 nucleotides are TGTGCCAGCAGCAGGGGACACTCTTCCTACGAGCAGTACTTC.

The gene calls are TRBV12-3 or TRBV12-4 and TRBJ2-7; D is unresolved. CDR3 length: 12 residues. Trimming cost V 3 bases and J 6 bases, with 9 bases left between them. This CDR3 is CASSLILSEQYF. DNA of the CDR3: TGTGCCAGCAGTTTGATACTCTCCGAGCAGTACTTC.

In DNA form, the CDR3 reads TGTGCCAGTACCTCCCCGGGGTACAGGGCGGAGAATGAGCAGTTCTTC. The encoded protein is CASTSPGYRAENEQFF. The rearrangement joins TRBV19 to TRBJ2-1; D may be TRBD1 (6 bases). Germline-derived CDR1 and CDR2 are LNHDA and SQIVND (reference sequence). V lost 7 bases to trimming and J lost 7 bases, with 23 bases between them. CDR3 size: 16 residues.

In its sample, this clonotype was seen many times. The rearrangement joins TRBV20-1 to TRBJ1-1, with D perhaps TRBD1 (6 bases). The germline V gene has CDR1 DFQATT and CDR2 SNEGSKA (reference sequence). This CDR3 has 13 amino acids. V shed 4 bases and J shed 0 bases, with 9 bases lying between them. The DNA of the CDR3 is TGCAGTGCTACCCGGGACATGAACACTGAAGCTTTCTTT. Residues: CSATRDMNTEAFF.

Only a few counts were recorded for this clonotype. CDR3 coding DNA: TGCAGCGGGTGGGACAGCGCGAACACCGGGGAGCTGTTTTTT. It is translated as CSGWDSANTGELFF. J is TRBJ2-2 and V is TRBV29-1; TRBD1 matches 7 bases. The CDR3 extends over 14 amino acids. The J segment lost 0 bases and the V segment lost 7 bases, leaving 5 bases of the junction unmatched. Germline V CDR1 and CDR2: SQVTM, ANQGSEA.

This clonotype was seen only a few times. V and J are TRBV4-1 and TRBJ2-2, with a weak D call TRBD2 (5 bases). The CDR3 sequence is 16 residues long. Trimming removed 1 base at V and 7 bases at J, with 16 bases between. CDR1 and CDR2 (germline): MGHRA, YSYEKL. Here the CDR3 reads CASSQGGNGISGELFF. The CDR3 DNA reads as TGCGCCAGCAGCCAAGGCGGCAACGGGATAAGCGGGGAGCTGTTTTTT.

Ten or more counts support this clonotype. The rearrangement uses TRBV13 and TRBJ2-7; TRBD2 matches at 13 bases. The germline gives CDR1 PRHDT, CDR2 FYEKMQ (reference sequence). The CDR3 totals 16 residues. V lost 4 bases to trimming and J lost 1 base; unmatched junction nucleotides: 4. The CDR3 is CASSSPTSGRSYEQYF. CDR3 coding DNA: TGTGCCAGCAGCTCACCGACTAGCGGGAGGTCCTACGAGCAGTACTTC.

This clonotype was seen many times. This chain connects TRBV6-2 or TRBV6-3 to TRBJ2-1; 12 bases are a match to TRBD2. Germline CDR1 and CDR2: MNHEY and SVGEGT. Losses at the gene ends were 6 bases for V and 8 bases for J; bases not matched to a gene: 5. CDR3 length equals 14 residues. The CDR3 DNA is TGTGCCAGCAGCACTAGCGGGGGGATAGATGAGCAGTTCTTC. This codes for CASSTSGGIDEQFF.

J is TRBJ1-1 and V is TRBV5-4; tentatively, D is TRBD1 (5 bases). This CDR3 comprises 18 residues. Germline V CDR1 and CDR2: SGHNT, YYREEE (reference sequence). V gave up 2 bases and J gave up 4 bases, with 24 bases separating them. The CDR3 bases are TGTGCCAGCAGCTTCCGTCAGTTCAGTGGGGGTCTGGGCACTGAAGCTTTCTTT. Encoded protein: CASSFRQFSGGLGTEAFF.

This clonotype was recorded many times. The chain combines TRBV20-1 with TRBJ1-1; D is ambiguous. The CDR3 is made up of 12 amino acids. V lost 6 bases, J lost 0 bases, and 8 bases lay in between. CDR1 DFQATT and CDR2 SNEGSKA come from the germline V gene (reference sequence). DNA of the CDR3: TGCAGTGCCCTATACGTGAACACTGAAGCTTTCTTT. This sequence encodes CSALYVNTEAFF.

CDR3 sequence reads: CSARASSGGAGTGELFF. DNA of the CDR3: TGCAGTGCTAGAGCCTCTAGCGGGGGGGCCGGGACCGGGGAGCTGTTTTTT. The gene calls are TRBV20-1 and TRBJ2-2, with TRBD2 identical over 12 bases. Trimming removed 1 base from V and 5 bases from J; junction bases left unmatched: 8. There are 17 residues in the CDR3. CDR1 is DFQATT, CDR2 SNEGSKA, per germline (reference sequence).

This clonotype occurred a few times. The J gene is TRBJ1-6, the V gene TRBV7-2; D is uncertain. Germline V gene sequence: CDR1 SGHTA, CDR2 FQGNSA. CDR3 length: 14 amino acids. Trimming removed 4 bases from V and 6 bases from J, with 10 bases in between. In DNA, the CDR3 is TGTGCCAGCAGCTCTGGACGGGTTAATTCACCCCTCCACTTT. Protein sequence: CASSSGRVNSPLHF. Filled out from reference TRBV7-2 and TRBJ1-6, the complete variable domain reads GAGVSQSPSNKVTEKGKDVELRCDPISGHTALYWYRQSLGQGLEFLIYFQGNSAPDKSGLPSDRFSAERTGGSVSTLTIQRTQQEDSAVYLCASSSGRVNSPLHFGNGTRLTVT.

This clonotype was observed a handful of times. This rearrangement joins TRBV6-1 to TRBJ2-2, with 10 positions matching TRBD1. The germline V gene encodes CDR1 MNHNS and CDR2 SASEGT. This CDR3 has 16 amino acids. J gave up 7 bases and V 6 bases, and 11 bases lay outside the gene matches. The CDR3 sequence: CASSLPTGGANGELFF. CDR3 coding DNA: TGTGCCAGCAGCCTTCCGACAGGGGGCGCTAACGGGGAGCTGTTTTTT.

The genes are TRBV12-3 or TRBV12-4 and TRBJ2-7; 11 bases are a match to TRBD1. Trimming cost V 4 bases and J 6 bases; bases outside gene matches: 8. This CDR3 has 15 amino acids. The CDR3 protein is CASSSGGTGGREQYF. In DNA form, the CDR3 reads TGTGCCAGCAGTTCGGGGGGGACAGGGGGACGCGAGCAGTACTTC.

This clonotype occurred many times. This chain joins TRBV6-1 and TRBJ2-7, with 11 bases that match TRBD1. Germline loops: CDR1 MNHNS, CDR2 SASEGT. J gave up 6 bases and V 6 bases, and 4 bases lay outside the gene matches. The CDR3 consists of 13 residues. The CDR3 is CASSSGQGGEQYF. The CDR3 coding sequence is TGTGCCAGCAGCTCGGGACAGGGGGGCGAGCAGTACTTC.

This clonotype was counted at least ten times. The chain combines TRBV2 with TRBJ2-1; 13 nucleotides agree with TRBD2. The CDR3 totals 14 residues. CDR1 SNHLY and CDR2 FYNNEI come from the germline V gene. V shed 8 bases, J shed 10 bases, and the junction held 8 bases outside the gene matches. CDR3 in amino acids: CASRGLAGSREQFF. The CDR3 nucleotides read TGTGCCAGCCGGGGACTAGCGGGATCGCGGGAGCAGTTCTTC.

This clonotype has a count of ten or more. The rearrangement uses TRBV6-1 and TRBJ2-5, with 8 bases lining up with TRBD2. Germline assignment: CDR1 MNHNS and CDR2 SASEGT. J was trimmed by 1 base and V by 9 bases; bases with no gene match: 4. The CDR3 spans 13 residues. Here the CDR3 reads CASATSGQETQYF. The CDR3 bases are TGTGCCAGTGCAACTAGCGGCCAAGAGACCCAGTACTTC.

This sequence joins TRBV3-1 and TRBJ2-5; 13 bases fit TRBD2. The CDR3 is made up of 16 amino acids. J was trimmed by 1 base and V by 7 bases; bases with no gene match: 6. CDR1 is LGHDT, CDR2 YNNKEL, per germline (reference sequence). The CDR3: CASTTGTSGAQETQYF. CDR3 bases: TGTGCCAGCACCACCGGGACTAGCGGGGCCCAAGAGACCCAGTACTTC.

The J gene is TRBJ1-5, the V gene TRBV12-3 or TRBV12-4; TRBD1 is a possible D gene (5 bases). The CDR3 runs 13 residues. V lost 3 bases and J 7 bases, leaving 10 bases between the germline ends. The CDR3 DNA sequence: TGTGCCAGCAGTTTTGAGGGACGGCAGCCCCAGCATTTT. This codes for CASSFEGRQPQHF.

In its sample, this clonotype was seen a few times. This may stem from a read error, because a much larger clone lies one nucleotide away. This chain joins TRBV20-1 and TRBJ2-5; D is possibly TRBD1 (6 bases). This CDR3 region has 13 residues. CDR1 DFQATT and CDR2 SNEGSKA come from the germline V gene (reference sequence). The CDR3 region has the DNA TGCAGTGCCCTTGATTACAGGGAACAGACCCGGTACTTC. Amino acid sequence: CSALDYREQTRYF.

Many counts were recorded for this clonotype. The junction shows a germline mismatch at one end, possibly a read error. The V call is TRBV12-3 or TRBV12-4, the J call TRBJ2-7, with TRBD2 as a possible D gene (5 bases). The CDR3 sequence is 14 residues long. CDR3 residues: CASSLEGSSYEQYF. The CDR3 DNA sequence: TGTGCCAGCAGCTTAGAGGGCTCCTCCTACGAGCAGTACTTC.

This clonotype was recorded at least ten times. The chain has TRBV20-1 and TRBJ2-5, with 9 bases identical to TRBD2. V shed 6 bases and J 1 base; nucleotides not matched to a gene: 9. This CDR3 has 15 amino acids. Germline CDR1 DFQATT, CDR2 SNEGSKA (reference sequence). CDR3 sequence reads: CSAAQAGGPQETQYF. The CDR3 bases are TGCAGTGCAGCTCAAGCGGGAGGCCCCCAAGAGACCCAGTACTTC.

Remarks on this clonotype: It may be a read error: a sequence one base away is much more abundant. The conserved final phenylalanine or tryptophan is absent from the CDR3, which likely points to a read error. V is TRBV2 and J is TRBJ1-4; the D gene is possibly TRBD1 (6 bases). Germline lookup yields CDR1 SNHLY and CDR2 FYNNEI. V lost 4 bases and J lost 5, with 11 bases in between. The CDR3 consists of 14 residues. The CDR3 loop reads CASSVWGLNEKLFL. In nucleotides, the CDR3 is TGTGCCAGCAGTGTCTGGGGGCTAAATGAAAAACTGTTTCTT.

The gene calls are TRBV28 and TRBJ1-5; TRBD1 is a possible D gene (6 bases). V lost 7 bases to trimming and J lost 2 bases, with 27 bases between them. Germline CDR1 and CDR2: MDHEN and SYDVKM. The CDR3 is 19 residues long. CDR3 in amino acids: CASIPSYDRGQPGNQPQHF. Here the CDR3 DNA reads TGTGCCAGCATCCCATCATACGACCGGGGGCAGCCTGGCAATCAGCCCCAGCATTTT. Looking up the rest from reference TRBV28 and TRBJ1-5 gives the full variable domain: DVKVTQSSRYLVKRTGEKVFLECVQDMDHENMFWYRQDPGLGLRLIYFSYDVKMKEKGDIPEGYSVSREKKERFSLILESASTNQTSMYLCASIPSYDRGQPGNQPQHFGDGTRLSIL.